These 29 T cell receptor beta chains were sequenced from one sample in a study of shared clonotypes between healthy human individuals. Only in-frame clones appear in the TCRdb table, and some are missing; sequencing was by immunoSEQ multiplex PCR. The table shows almost 750,000 clones, with roughly 72% occurring only once. The specimen was memory CD4+ T cells sorted from blood. Stated subset: CD45RA-negative fraction. These receptors all stem from a woman aged 25-40 years in good health.

The genes are TRBV11-2 and TRBJ1-4; D unclear. Per the germline V gene, CDR1 is SGHAT and CDR2 is FQNNGV. Trimming cost V 2 bases and J 12 bases, with 10 bases left between them. This CDR3 spans 12 amino acids. CDR3 sequence (DNA): TGTGCCAGCAGCTTACACCTTAGCGAACTGTTTTTT. It translates to CASSLHLSELFF.

In regard to this clone: This sample also contains other DNA sequences that code for the same CDR3. The chain links TRBV5-1 to TRBJ2-7; a possible D gene is TRBD1 (6 bases). Germline lookup yields CDR1 SGHRS and CDR2 YFSETQ. The CDR3 covers 14 residues. V dropped 2 bases and J dropped 0 bases, with 9 bases sitting between them. The CDR3 DNA sequence: TGCGCCAGCAGCTTATGGACAGCCTCCTACGAGCAGTACTTC. This gives the protein CASSLWTASYEQYF.

The chain recombines TRBV10-2 with TRBJ2-1; the D gene is possibly TRBD2 (6 bases). V was shortened by 7 bases and J by 7 bases, with 17 bases between the two germline ends. CDR1 WSHSY and CDR2 SAAADI come from the germline V gene. CDR3 size: 14 residues. The CDR3 protein is CASKEGRTSNEQFF. The DNA for the CDR3 is TGCGCCAGCAAGGAGGGAAGGACTTCTAATGAGCAGTTCTTC.

This clone was recorded once. This rearrangement joins TRBV25-1 to TRBJ2-2; 7 nucleotides align to TRBD1. The CDR3 is made up of 14 amino acids. The V and J ends lost 8 bases and 3 bases, in that order; junction bases with no gene match: 6. CDR1 and CDR2 (germline): MGHDK, SYGVNS. The DNA of the CDR3 is TGTGCCAGCCGTCCCGGGACAGACACCGGGGAGCTGTTTTTT. The encoded protein is CASRPGTDTGELFF.

This CDR3 is CASSHLDRDDEKLFF. In DNA form, the CDR3 reads TGCGCCAGCAGCCATCTGGACAGGGACGATGAAAAACTGTTTTTT. The chain combines TRBV4-1 with TRBJ1-4; TRBD1 aligns across 8 bases. Unmatched junction bases numbered 6, after V lost 3 bases and J lost 6 bases. The length of the CDR3 is 15 residues. Germline values: CDR1 MGHRA, CDR2 YSYEKL.

This clone was counted between two and nine times. The chain joins TRBV6-6 to TRBJ2-3; tentatively, D is TRBD1 or TRBD2 (5 bases each). Germline-derived CDR1 and CDR2 are MNHNY and SVGAGI (reference sequence). V lost 6 bases and J lost 4, with 11 bases in between. This CDR3 is built from 13 residues. The CDR3 sequence is CASRGRRSDTQYF. In nucleotides, the CDR3 is TGTGCCAGCAGGGGACGTCGTTCAGATACGCAGTATTTT.

This clone was seen a handful of times. The gene calls are TRBV7-2 and TRBJ2-7, with D possibly TRBD2 on 5 matching bases. Germline CDR1 is SGHTA and CDR2 is FQGNSA. This CDR3 region has 13 residues. Trimming removed 3 bases at V and 2 bases at J, with 8 bases between. CDR3 sequence (DNA): TGTGCCAGCAGCTTGGACTGGGCCTACGAGCAGTACTTC. Amino acid sequence: CASSLDWAYEQYF.

The chain joins TRBV6-6 to TRBJ1-4, with D uncertain. Trimming stripped 4 bases from V and 0 bases from J, with 9 bases between. Germline lookup yields CDR1 MNHNY and CDR2 SVGAGI (reference sequence). This CDR3 spans 15 amino acids. The CDR3 nucleotides are TGTGCCAGCAGTTCGCGACCTGCAACTAATGAAAAACTGTTTTTT. Protein sequence: CASSSRPATNEKLFF.

V is TRBV9 and J is TRBJ1-1; D uncertain. V lost 0 bases to trimming and J lost 4 bases, with 10 bases between them. Germline lookup yields CDR1 SGDLS and CDR2 YYNGEE. This CDR3 is built from 14 residues. The CDR3 DNA reads TGTGCCAGCAGCGTAGTGGGGTCCCCCACTGAAGCTTTCTTT. Residues: CASSVVGSPTEAFF.

The J gene is TRBJ2-7, the V gene TRBV5-8; 12 bases line up with TRBD2. CDR1 SGHTS and CDR2 YDEGEE come from the germline V gene. This CDR3 region has 17 residues. The V segment lost 4 bases and the J segment 5 bases; nucleotides outside the gene matches: 13. The CDR3: CASSQDLLAGGGDEQYF. The CDR3 coding sequence is TGTGCCAGCAGCCAAGATCTACTAGCGGGAGGTGGGGACGAGCAGTACTTC. The full variable domain, rest sourced from reference TRBV5-8 and TRBJ2-7, is EAGVTQSPTHLIKTRGQQATLRCSPISGHTSVYWYQQALGLGLQFLLWYDEGEERNRGNFPPRFSGRQFPNYSSELNVNALELEDSALYLCASSQDLLAGGGDEQYFGPGTRLTVT.

Points on this clone: A much larger clone differs by one base, so this may be a read error. CDR3 nucleotide sequence: TGTGCCAGCAGCTTAGTCTACGAGCAGTACTTC. It yields the protein CASSLVYEQYF. The V gene is TRBV11-1, the J gene TRBJ2-7; no reliable D call. Germline values: CDR1 SGHAT, CDR2 FQDESV (reference sequence). This CDR3 contains 11 residues. V gave up 1 base and J gave up 3 bases, with 1 base separating them. The complete variable domain, with remaining parts taken from reference TRBV11-1 and TRBJ2-7, reads EAEVAQSPRYKITEKSQAVAFWCDPISGHATLYWYRQILGQGPELLVQFQDESVVDDSQLPKDRFSAERLKGVDSTLKIQPAELGDSAMYLCASSLVYEQYFGPGTRLTVT.

The chain carries TRBV6-1 and TRBJ2-1; D is possibly TRBD1 (5 bases). CDR3 length: 12 residues. CDR1 and CDR2 (germline): MNHNS, SASEGT. Trimming removed 6 bases at V and 6 bases at J, with 9 bases between. CDR3 coding DNA: TGTGCCAGCAGGAAACAGGCCAATGAGCAGTTCTTC. It encodes CASRKQANEQFF.

The V gene is TRBV15, the J gene TRBJ2-2; D could derive from TRBD1 or TRBD2 (5 bases each). The length of the CDR3 is 14 residues. Germline V CDR1 and CDR2: LNHNV, YYDKDF (reference sequence). The V and J ends lost 7 bases and 2 bases respectively, with 11 bases between them. In nucleotides, the CDR3 is TGTGCCACCACCATAGGGGACAACACCGGGGAGCTGTTTTTT. Encoded protein: CATTIGDNTGELFF.

This clone was detected only a few times. This sequence joins TRBV28 and TRBJ1-1; 7 bases are shared with TRBD1. V shed 4 bases, J shed 8 bases, and the junction held 4 bases outside the gene matches. The CDR3 length is 12 residues. Germline values: CDR1 MDHEN, CDR2 SYDVKM. The CDR3 region is CASSSPTGEAFF. CDR3 bases: TGTGCCAGCAGTTCCCCGACAGGGGAAGCTTTCTTT.

To note about this clone: Within the sample, other DNA sequences also encode this same CDR3. The gene calls are TRBV2 and TRBJ2-1, with 8 bases fitting TRBD2. The junction had 4 bases not matched to a gene; V was cut back by 5 bases and J by 1 base. Germline V gene sequence: CDR1 SNHLY, CDR2 FYNNEI. The CDR3 is 15 residues long. In DNA, the CDR3 is TGTGCCAGCAGTCAAAGCGGGAGTTCCTACAATGAGCAGTTCTTC. This gives the protein CASSQSGSSYNEQFF. Full variable domain (rest looked up from reference TRBV2 and TRBJ2-1): EPEVTQTPSHQVTQMGQEVILRCVPISNHLYFYWYRQILGQKVEFLVSFYNNEISEKSEIFDDQFSVERPDGSNFTLKIRSTKLEDSAMYFCASSQSGSSYNEQFFGPGTRLTVL.

The chain uses TRBV28 and TRBJ2-5; D perhaps matches TRBD1 (6 bases). The germline CDR1 and CDR2 sequences are MDHEN and SYDVKM. With 6 bases removed from V and 3 bases from J, the gap between germline ends came to 8 bases. This CDR3 has 12 amino acids. The CDR3 here is CASRGTKETQYF. Here the CDR3 DNA reads TGTGCCAGCAGGGGGACAAAAGAGACCCAGTACTTC. Variable domain in full (rest from reference TRBV28 and TRBJ2-5): DVKVTQSSRYLVKRTGEKVFLECVQDMDHENMFWYRQDPGLGLRLIYFSYDVKMKEKGDIPEGYSVSREKKERFSLILESASTNQTSMYLCASRGTKETQYFGPGTRLLVL.

The sample holds one count of this clone. The chain has TRBV11-2 and TRBJ2-1; 10 positions agree with TRBD2. Germline assignment: CDR1 SGHAT and CDR2 FQNNGV. This CDR3 is 14 amino acids long. The V gene end was trimmed by 5 bases and the J gene end by 9 bases; junction bases not matched to a gene: 7. The CDR3 DNA reads as TGTGCCAGCAGCGAAGCGGGAGGGCCGGGTGAGCAGTTCTTC. This encodes CASSEAGGPGEQFF.

The rearrangement links TRBV30 to TRBJ2-1; D gene ambiguous. V was pared by 0 bases and J by 5 bases, with 5 bases between. The germline V gene encodes CDR1 GTSNPN and CDR2 SVGIG (reference sequence). The CDR3 is made up of 12 amino acids. DNA for the CDR3: TGTGCCTGGAGTGTACAAAACAATGAGCAGTTCTTC. This codes for CAWSVQNNEQFF. The full variable domain, rest sourced from reference TRBV30 and TRBJ2-1, is SQTIHQWPATLVQPVGSPLSLECTVEGTSNPNLYWYRQAAGRGLQLLFYSVGIGQISSEVPQNLSASRPQDRQFILSSKKLLLSDSGFYLCAWSVQNNEQFFGPGTRLTVL.

This chain links TRBV29-1 with TRBJ2-1, with TRBD2 matching 11 bases. V dropped 0 bases and J dropped 6; count of bases not matched to a gene: 1. There are 14 residues in the CDR3. The germline CDR1 and CDR2 sequences are SQVTM and ANQGSEA. CDR3 sequence (DNA): TGCAGCGTTGAAGAACTAGCGGGAGTCAATGAGCAGTTCTTC. Translation: CSVEELAGVNEQFF.

In regard to this clone: Different DNA sequences within this sample yield the same CDR3. The V gene is TRBV4-2, the J gene TRBJ2-2; D possibly uses TRBD1 or TRBD2 (5 bases each). Germline V lookup: CDR1 LGHNA, CDR2 YNFKEQ. This CDR3 has 15 amino acids. The V end lost 0 bases, the J end lost 2 bases, and 7 bases lay between the germline ends. CDR3: CASSQDGGNTGELFF. CDR3 in DNA: TGTGCCAGCAGCCAAGATGGGGGTAACACCGGGGAGCTGTTTTTT.

Of note for this clone: Other DNA sequences from this sample encode an identical CDR3 as well. The chain joins TRBV7-8 to TRBJ2-5; TRBD2 might be the D (6 bases). V dropped 2 bases and J dropped 5 bases, with 9 bases sitting between them. This CDR3 comprises 13 residues. CDR1 is SGHVS and CDR2 is FQNEAQ in the germline V gene. This CDR3 reads CASSLRGGETQYF. For the CDR3, the DNA is TGTGCCAGCAGCTTAAGGGGAGGCGAGACCCAGTACTTC. The variable domain in full, completed from reference TRBV7-8 and TRBJ2-5, reads GAGVSQSPRYKVAKRGQDVALRCDPISGHVSLFWYQQALGQGPEFLTYFQNEAQLDKSGLPSDRFFAERPEGSVSTLKIQRTQQEDSAVYLCASSLRGGETQYFGPGTRLLVL.

The gene calls are TRBV5-5 and TRBJ1-2; perhaps TRBD1 as D (5 bases). This CDR3 is built from 16 residues. From germline, CDR1 is SGHKS and CDR2 YYEKEE (reference sequence). V dropped 5 bases and J dropped 0 bases, with 17 bases sitting between them. In DNA form, the CDR3 reads TGTGCCAGCAGTCCCGCTGGGGGAAGCGCTAACTATGGCTACACCTTC. The encoded protein is CASSPAGGSANYGYTF.

The CDR3 sequence: CACDRFREAFF. CDR3 nucleotide sequence: TGTGCCTGCGACAGGTTTCGTGAAGCTTTCTTT. V and J are TRBV2 and TRBJ1-1; D possibly corresponds to TRBD1 (6 bases). Germline values: CDR1 SNHLY, CDR2 FYNNEI. Trimming shortened V by 11 bases and J by 7 bases, and 14 bases separated the two germline ends. The CDR3 sequence is 11 residues long.

This chain links TRBV2 with TRBJ1-1; D remains unclear. The CDR3 contains 15 residues. The germline CDR1 and CDR2 sequences are SNHLY and FYNNEI. The ends were cut back, 3 bases at V and 0 bases at J, with 11 bases in the middle. The CDR3 is CASSDQLIMNTEAFF. The DNA of the CDR3 is TGTGCCAGCAGTGATCAGCTCATCATGAACACTGAAGCTTTCTTT.

The chain employs TRBV6-5 and TRBJ2-3, with D perhaps TRBD1 (5 bases). V was clipped by 0 bases and J by 3 bases, with 10 bases between them. Germline values: CDR1 MNHEY, CDR2 SVGAGI. The CDR3 covers 15 residues. The CDR3 loop reads CASSYSVRATDTQYF. CDR3 nucleotide sequence: TGTGCCAGCAGTTACTCGGTCAGGGCGACAGATACGCAGTATTTT.

The sample holds many counts of this clone. The CDR3 spells CASSFDLYEQYF. The CDR3 DNA is TGCGCCAGCAGTTTTGACCTCTACGAGCAGTACTTC. The rearrangement links TRBV5-1 to TRBJ2-7; D gene unclear. CDR1 and CDR2 from the germline V gene are SGHRS and YFSETQ. Trimming stripped 5 bases from V and 3 bases from J, with 9 bases between. The CDR3 sequence is 12 residues long. Looking up the rest from reference TRBV5-1 and TRBJ2-7 gives the full variable domain: KAGVTQTPRYLIKTRGQQVTLSCSPISGHRSVSWYQQTPGQGLQFLFEYFSETQRNKGNFPGRFSGRQFSNSRSEMNVSTLELGDSALYLCASSFDLYEQYFGPGTRLTVT.

A single count supports this clone. CDR3 loop: CASSYRSSGNNEQFF. The CDR3 coding sequence is TGTGCCAGCAGTTATCGGTCTAGCGGGAACAATGAGCAGTTCTTC. The J gene is TRBJ2-1, the V gene TRBV6-5, with 9 nucleotides matching TRBD2. CDR1 and CDR2 from the germline V gene are MNHEY and SVGAGI. With 3 bases clipped from V and 5 bases from J, the junction kept 5 bases outside the gene matches. CDR3 length: 15 amino acids.

J is TRBJ1-2 and V is TRBV28; the match to TRBD1 covers 10 bases. Losses at the gene ends were 6 bases for V and 4 bases for J; bases not matched to a gene: 5. Germline V gene lookup returns CDR1 MDHEN and CDR2 SYDVKM. This CDR3 has 14 amino acids. CDR3 protein: CASRETGGGYGYTF. Here the CDR3 DNA reads TGTGCCAGCAGGGAGACAGGGGGCGGCTATGGCTACACCTTC.

The genes are TRBV7-2 and TRBJ1-2; D might be TRBD1 (5 bases). Germline V lookup: CDR1 SGHTA, CDR2 FQGNSA. The CDR3 is 15 residues long. V was clipped by 5 bases and J by 5 bases, with 18 bases between them. Here the CDR3 reads CASSPSREGRYGYTF. In DNA, the CDR3 is TGTGCCAGCAGCCCCAGCAGGGAGGGGCGGTATGGCTACACCTTC. Variable domain in full (rest from reference TRBV7-2 and TRBJ1-2): GAGVSQSPSNKVTEKGKDVELRCDPISGHTALYWYRQSLGQGLEFLIYFQGNSAPDKSGLPSDRFSAERTGGSVSTLTIQRTQQEDSAVYLCASSPSREGRYGYTFGSGTRLTVV.